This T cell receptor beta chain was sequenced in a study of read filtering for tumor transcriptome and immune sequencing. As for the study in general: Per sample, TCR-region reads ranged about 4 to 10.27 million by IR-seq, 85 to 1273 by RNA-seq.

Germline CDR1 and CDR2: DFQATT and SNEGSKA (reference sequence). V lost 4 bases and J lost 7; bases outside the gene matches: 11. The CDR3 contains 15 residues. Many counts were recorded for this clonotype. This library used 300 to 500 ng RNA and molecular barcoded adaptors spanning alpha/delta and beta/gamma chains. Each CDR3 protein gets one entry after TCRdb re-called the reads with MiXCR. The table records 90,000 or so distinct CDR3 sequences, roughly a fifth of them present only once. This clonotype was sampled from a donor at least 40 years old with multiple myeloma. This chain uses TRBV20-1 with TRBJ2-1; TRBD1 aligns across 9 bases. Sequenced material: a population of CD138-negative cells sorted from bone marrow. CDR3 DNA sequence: TGCAGTGCTATATGGACAGGGGCCCGGGGAAATGAGCAGTTCTTC. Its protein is CSAIWTGARGNEQFF.